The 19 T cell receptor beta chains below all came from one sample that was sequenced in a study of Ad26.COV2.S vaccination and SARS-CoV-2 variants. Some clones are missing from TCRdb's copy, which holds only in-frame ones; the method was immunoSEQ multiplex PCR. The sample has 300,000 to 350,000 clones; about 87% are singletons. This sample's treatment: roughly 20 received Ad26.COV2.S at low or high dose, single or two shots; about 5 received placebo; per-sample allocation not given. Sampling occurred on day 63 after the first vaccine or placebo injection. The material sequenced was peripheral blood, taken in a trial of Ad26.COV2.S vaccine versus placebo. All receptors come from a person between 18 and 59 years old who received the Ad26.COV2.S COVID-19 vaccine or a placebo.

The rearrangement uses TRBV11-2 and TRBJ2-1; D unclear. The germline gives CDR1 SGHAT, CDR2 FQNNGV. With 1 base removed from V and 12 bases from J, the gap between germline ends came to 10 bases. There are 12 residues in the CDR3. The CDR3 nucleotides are TGTGCCAGCAGCTTAGGTGGCGGTGGGCAGTTCTTC. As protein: CASSLGGGGQFF.

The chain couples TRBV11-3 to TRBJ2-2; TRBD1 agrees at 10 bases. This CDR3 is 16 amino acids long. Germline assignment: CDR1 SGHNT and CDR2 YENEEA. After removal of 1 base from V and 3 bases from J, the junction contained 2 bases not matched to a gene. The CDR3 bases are TGTGCCAGCAGCTTAGCCGGGACAGGGGACACCGGGGAGCTGTTTTTT. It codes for CASSLAGTGDTGELFF. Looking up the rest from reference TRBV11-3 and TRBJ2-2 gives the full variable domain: EAGVVQSPRYKIIEKKQPVAFWCNPISGHNTLYWYLQNLGQGPELLIRYENEEAVDDSQLPKDRFSAERLKGVDSTLKIQPAELGDSAVYLCASSLAGTGDTGELFFGEGSRLTVL.

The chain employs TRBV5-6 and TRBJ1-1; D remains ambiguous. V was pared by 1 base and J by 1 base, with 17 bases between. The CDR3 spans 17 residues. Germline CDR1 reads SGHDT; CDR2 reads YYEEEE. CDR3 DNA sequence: TGTGCCAGCAGCTTGCGGCGACGGAACCGTAAGAACACTGAAGCTTTCTTT. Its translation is CASSLRRRNRKNTEAFF.

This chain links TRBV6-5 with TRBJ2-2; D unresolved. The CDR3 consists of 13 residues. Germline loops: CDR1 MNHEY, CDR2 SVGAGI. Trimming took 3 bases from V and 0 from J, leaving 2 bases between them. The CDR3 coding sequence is TGTGCCAGCAGTTATACGAACACCGGGGAGCTGTTTTTT. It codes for CASSYTNTGELFF.

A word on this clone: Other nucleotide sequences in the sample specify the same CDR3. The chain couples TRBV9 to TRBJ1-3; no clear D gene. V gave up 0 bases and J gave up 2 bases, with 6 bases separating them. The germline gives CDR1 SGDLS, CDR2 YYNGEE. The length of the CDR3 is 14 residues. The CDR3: CASSVGGTGNTIYF. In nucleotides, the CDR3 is TGTGCCAGCAGCGTAGGAGGGACTGGAAACACCATATATTTT. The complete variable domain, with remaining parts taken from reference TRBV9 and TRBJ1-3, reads DSGVTQTPKHLITATGQRVTLRCSPRSGDLSVYWYQQSLDQGLQFLIQYYNGEERAKGNILERFSAQQFPDLHSELNLSSLELGDSALYFCASSVGGTGNTIYFGEGSWLTVV.

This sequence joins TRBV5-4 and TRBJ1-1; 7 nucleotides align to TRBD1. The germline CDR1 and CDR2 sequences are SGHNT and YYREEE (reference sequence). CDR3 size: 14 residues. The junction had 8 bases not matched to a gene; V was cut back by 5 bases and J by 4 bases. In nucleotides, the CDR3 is TGTGCCAGCAGTTTAACGCAGGGGGGCACTGAAGCTTTCTTT. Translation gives CASSLTQGGTEAFF.

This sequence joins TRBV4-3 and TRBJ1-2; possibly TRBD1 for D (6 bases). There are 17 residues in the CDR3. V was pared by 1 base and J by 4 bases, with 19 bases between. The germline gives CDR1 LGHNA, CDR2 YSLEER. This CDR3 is CASSQAYMQGRIYGYTF. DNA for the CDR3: TGCGCCAGCAGCCAAGCATACATGCAGGGGAGGATCTATGGCTACACCTTC.

The CDR3 nucleotides are TGTGCCACCCGAGGAGGGGGCCGGCAGCCCCAGCATTTT. Its translation is CATRGGGRQPQHF. This rearrangement joins TRBV28 to TRBJ1-5; TRBD1 matches 7 bases. J was trimmed by 7 bases and V by 10 bases; bases with no gene match: 10. Germline values: CDR1 MDHEN, CDR2 SYDVKM. This CDR3 is built from 13 residues. The full variable domain, rest sourced from reference TRBV28 and TRBJ1-5, is DVKVTQSSRYLVKRTGEKVFLECVQDMDHENMFWYRQDPGLGLRLIYFSYDVKMKEKGDIPEGYSVSREKKERFSLILESASTNQTSMYLCATRGGGRQPQHFGDGTRLSIL.

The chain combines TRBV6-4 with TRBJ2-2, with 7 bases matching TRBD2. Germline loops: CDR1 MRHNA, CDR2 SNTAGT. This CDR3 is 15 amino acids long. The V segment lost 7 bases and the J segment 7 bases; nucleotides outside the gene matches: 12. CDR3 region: CASTPEPTGGGELFF. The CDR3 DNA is TGTGCCAGCACCCCTGAGCCGACGGGGGGCGGGGAGCTGTTTTTT.

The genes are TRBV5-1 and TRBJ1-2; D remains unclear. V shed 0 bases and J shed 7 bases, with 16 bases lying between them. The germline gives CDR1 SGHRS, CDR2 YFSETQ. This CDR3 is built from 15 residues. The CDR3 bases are TGCGCCAGCAGCTTGGGTGATGATCTCGGCGGTGGCTACACCTTC. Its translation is CASSLGDDLGGGYTF.

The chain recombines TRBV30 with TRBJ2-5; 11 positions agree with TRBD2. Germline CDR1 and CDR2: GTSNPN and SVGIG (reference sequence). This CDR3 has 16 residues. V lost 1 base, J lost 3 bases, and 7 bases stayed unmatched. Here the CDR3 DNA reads TGTGCCTGGAGTGGCACTAGCGGGGGCGGGGAAGAGACCCAGTACTTC. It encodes CAWSGTSGGGEETQYF.

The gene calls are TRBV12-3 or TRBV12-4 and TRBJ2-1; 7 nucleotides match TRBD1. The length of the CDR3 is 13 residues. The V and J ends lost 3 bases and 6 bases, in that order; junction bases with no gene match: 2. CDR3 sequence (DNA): TGTGCCAGCAGTTTGCAGGGGGTCAATGAGCAGTTCTTC. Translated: CASSLQGVNEQFF.

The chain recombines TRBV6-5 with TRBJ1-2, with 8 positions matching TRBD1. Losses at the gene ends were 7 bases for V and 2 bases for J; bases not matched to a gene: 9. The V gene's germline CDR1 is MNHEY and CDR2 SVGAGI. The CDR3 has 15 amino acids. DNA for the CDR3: TGTGCCAGCATAAGGGACAGGAGCTCGAACTATGGCTACACCTTC. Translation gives CASIRDRSSNYGYTF.

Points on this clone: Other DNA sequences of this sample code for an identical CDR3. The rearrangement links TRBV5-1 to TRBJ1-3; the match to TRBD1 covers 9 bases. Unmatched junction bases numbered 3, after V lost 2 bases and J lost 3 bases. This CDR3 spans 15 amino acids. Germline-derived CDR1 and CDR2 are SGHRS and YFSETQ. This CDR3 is CASSLQGASGNTIYF. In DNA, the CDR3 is TGCGCCAGCAGCTTACAGGGGGCAAGTGGAAACACCATATATTTT.

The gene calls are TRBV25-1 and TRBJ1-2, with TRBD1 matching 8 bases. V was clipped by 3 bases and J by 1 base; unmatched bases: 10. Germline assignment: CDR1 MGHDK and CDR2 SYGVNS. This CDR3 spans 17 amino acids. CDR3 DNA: TGTGCCAGCAGTGATTCCGGGACAGGAACTCTTAACTATGGCTACACCTTC. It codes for CASSDSGTGTLNYGYTF.

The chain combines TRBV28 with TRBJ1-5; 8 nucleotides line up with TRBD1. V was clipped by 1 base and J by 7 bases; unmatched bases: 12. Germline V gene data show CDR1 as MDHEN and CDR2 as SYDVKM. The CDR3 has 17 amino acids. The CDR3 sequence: CASSLLSTGDGGQPQHF. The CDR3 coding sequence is TGTGCCAGCAGTTTATTGTCGACAGGGGATGGAGGGCAGCCCCAGCATTTT. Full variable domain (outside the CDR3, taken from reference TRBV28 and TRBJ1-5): DVKVTQSSRYLVKRTGEKVFLECVQDMDHENMFWYRQDPGLGLRLIYFSYDVKMKEKGDIPEGYSVSREKKERFSLILESASTNQTSMYLCASSLLSTGDGGQPQHFGDGTRLSIL.

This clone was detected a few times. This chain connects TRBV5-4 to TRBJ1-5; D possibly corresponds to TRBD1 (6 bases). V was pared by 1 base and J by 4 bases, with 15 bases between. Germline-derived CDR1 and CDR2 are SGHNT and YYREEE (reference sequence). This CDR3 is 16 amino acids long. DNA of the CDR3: TGTGCCAGCAGCTTGAGTGGGGGCAGTCGAAATCAGCCCCAGCATTTT. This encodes CASSLSGGSRNQPQHF.

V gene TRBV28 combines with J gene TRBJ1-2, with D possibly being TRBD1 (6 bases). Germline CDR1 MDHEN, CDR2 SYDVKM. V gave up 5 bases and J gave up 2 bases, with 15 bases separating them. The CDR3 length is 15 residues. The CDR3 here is CASSIQGRGNYGYTF. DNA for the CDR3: TGTGCCAGCAGTATACAGGGTCGGGGGAACTATGGCTACACCTTC.

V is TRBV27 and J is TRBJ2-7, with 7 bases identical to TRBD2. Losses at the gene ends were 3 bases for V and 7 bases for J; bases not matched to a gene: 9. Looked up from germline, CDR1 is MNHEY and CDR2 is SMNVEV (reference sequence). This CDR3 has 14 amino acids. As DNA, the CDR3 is TGTGCCAGCAGTTTGGAGCGGGGCTTTCATGAGCAGTACTTC. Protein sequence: CASSLERGFHEQYF.